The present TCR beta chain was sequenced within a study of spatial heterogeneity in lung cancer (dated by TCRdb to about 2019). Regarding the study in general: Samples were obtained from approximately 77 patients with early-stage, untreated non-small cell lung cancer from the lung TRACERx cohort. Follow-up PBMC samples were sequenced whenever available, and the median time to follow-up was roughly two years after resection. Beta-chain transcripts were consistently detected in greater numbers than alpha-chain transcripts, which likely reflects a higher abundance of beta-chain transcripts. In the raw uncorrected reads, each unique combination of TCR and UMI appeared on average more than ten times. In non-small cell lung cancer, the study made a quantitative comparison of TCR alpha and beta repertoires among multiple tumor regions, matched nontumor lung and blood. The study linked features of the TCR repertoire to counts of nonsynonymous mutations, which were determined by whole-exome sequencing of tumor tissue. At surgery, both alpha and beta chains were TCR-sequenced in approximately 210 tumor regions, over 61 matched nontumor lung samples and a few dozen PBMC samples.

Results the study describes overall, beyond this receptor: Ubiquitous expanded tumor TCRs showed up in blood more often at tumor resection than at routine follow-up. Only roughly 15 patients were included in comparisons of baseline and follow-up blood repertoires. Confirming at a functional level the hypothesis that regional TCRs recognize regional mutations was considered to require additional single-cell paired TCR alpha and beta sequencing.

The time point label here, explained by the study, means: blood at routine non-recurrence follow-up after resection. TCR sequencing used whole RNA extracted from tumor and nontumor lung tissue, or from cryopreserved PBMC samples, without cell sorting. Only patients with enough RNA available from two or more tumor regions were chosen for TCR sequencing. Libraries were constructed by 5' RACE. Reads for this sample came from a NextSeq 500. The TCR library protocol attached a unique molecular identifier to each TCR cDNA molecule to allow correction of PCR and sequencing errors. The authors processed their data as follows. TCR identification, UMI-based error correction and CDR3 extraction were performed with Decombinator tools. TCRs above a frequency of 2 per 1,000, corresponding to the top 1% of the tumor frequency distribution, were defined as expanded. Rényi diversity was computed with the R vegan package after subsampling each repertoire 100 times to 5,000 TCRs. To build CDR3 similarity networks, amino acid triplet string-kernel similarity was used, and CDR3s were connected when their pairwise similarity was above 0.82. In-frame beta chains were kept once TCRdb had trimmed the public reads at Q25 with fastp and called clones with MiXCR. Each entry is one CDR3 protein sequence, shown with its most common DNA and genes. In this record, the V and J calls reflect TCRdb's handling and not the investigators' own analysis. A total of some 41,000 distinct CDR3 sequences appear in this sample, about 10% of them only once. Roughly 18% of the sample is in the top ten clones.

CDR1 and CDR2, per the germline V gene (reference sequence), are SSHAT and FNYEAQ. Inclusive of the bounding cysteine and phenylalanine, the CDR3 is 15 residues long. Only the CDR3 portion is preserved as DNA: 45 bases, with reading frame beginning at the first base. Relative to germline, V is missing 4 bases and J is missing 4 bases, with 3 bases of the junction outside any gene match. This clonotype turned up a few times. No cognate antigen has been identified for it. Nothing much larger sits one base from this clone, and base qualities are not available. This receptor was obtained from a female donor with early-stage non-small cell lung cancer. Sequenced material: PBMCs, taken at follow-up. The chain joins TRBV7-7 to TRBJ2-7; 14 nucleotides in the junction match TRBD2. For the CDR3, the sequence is CASSSGLAGDYEQYF. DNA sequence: TGTGCCAGCAGCTCGGGACTAGCGGGGGATTACGAGCAGTACTTC.